This TCR beta chain stems from a study of Tregs in tolerant kidney transplant recipients. Related graft donors supplied nonmyeloablative bone marrow transplants, and mixed chimerism was transient. V was pared by 4 bases and J by 4 bases, with 8 bases between. The CDR3 runs 12 residues. The germline gives CDR1 SGDLS, CDR2 YYNGEE. TCRdb's table, derived via immunoSEQ multiplex PCR, lists solely in-frame clones and lacks some. Among tens of thousands of clones listed, more than 70% were seen once. V gene TRBV9 combines with J gene TRBJ1-1; D is ambiguous. Sequenced material: CD4+ T cells from blood (PBMCs), taken 6 months after the transplant. This sequence was found in a human patient who received a combined kidney and bone marrow transplant. A subset of T cells may come from the graft donor. CDR3 nucleotides: TGTGCCAGCAGCCCTCTCCCCACTGAAGCTTTCTTT. This encodes CASSPLPTEAFF.